The 22 T cell receptor beta chains reported below all come from one sample, sequenced in a study of human T cells and chemical hapten exposure. TCRdb re-called the RACE reads with MiXCR, one entry per CDR3 protein. Here the sample spans just under 350,000 distinct CDR3 sequences, approximately 6.3% being singletons. Time point indicated: patch test 1, 2 weeks after DPC sensitization. As to treatment: therapeutic diphenylcyclopropenone sensitization with weekly scalp DPC. The starting material was whole blood, obtained in connection with sensitization to the hapten diphenylcyclopropenone (DPC). The receptor source for this set is a woman in her late teens or twenties with alopecia areata. Some clones in this sample may be carry-over from other donors' samples.

This clonotype was detected many times. Relative to the germline gene, one junction end is altered; a read error may explain this. V gene TRBV7-7 combines with J gene TRBJ2-3; the D is unclear. Germline assignment: CDR1 SSHAT and CDR2 FNYEAQ (reference sequence). This CDR3 contains 11 residues. DNA for the CDR3: TGTGCTAGCAGCTTAGCCCATACGCAGTATTTT. It yields the protein CASSLAHTQYF. Based on the CDR3 plus reference TRBV7-7 and TRBJ2-3, the full variable domain is GAGVSQSPRYKVTKRGQDVTLRCDPISSHATLYWYQQALGQGPEFLTYFNYEAQPDKSGLPSDRFSAERPEGSISTLTIQRTEQRDSAMYRCASSLAHTQYFGPGTRLTVL.

This clonotype was detected many times. This sequence joins TRBV18 and TRBJ2-3; TRBD2 matches 8 bases. Germline V gene lookup returns CDR1 KGHSH and CDR2 LQKENI. The CDR3 is 16 residues long. Germline trimming cut 3 bases from V and 5 bases from J; bases unmatched to any gene: 10. CDR3 residues: CASSPAGLVHGDTQYF. In nucleotides, the CDR3 is TGTGCCAGCTCACCTGCGGGACTAGTTCACGGAGATACGCAGTATTTT.

The V gene is TRBV12-3 or TRBV12-4, the J gene TRBJ1-6; D call uncertain. V lost 8 bases, J lost 8 bases, and 13 bases lay in between. The CDR3 is 13 amino acids. The CDR3 bases are TGTGCCAGCTCGGACGGGAACTATTCACCCCTCCACTTT. As protein: CASSDGNYSPLHF.

The chain employs TRBV7-2 and TRBJ1-2; 8 bases align to TRBD1. The CDR3 length is 17 residues. Germline V CDR1 and CDR2: SGHTA, FQGNSA. Trimming cost V 5 bases and J 6 bases; bases outside gene matches: 17. CDR3 sequence reads: CASSRGPGQDPRDGYTF. As DNA, the CDR3 is TGTGCCAGCAGCCGTGGGCCGGGACAGGACCCTCGAGATGGCTACACCTTC.

Many counts were recorded for this clonotype. The chain combines TRBV20-1 with TRBJ2-3; no definite D call. The CDR3 contains 13 residues. Per germline, CDR1 DFQATT and CDR2 SNEGSKA (reference sequence). Trimming stripped 0 bases from V and 3 bases from J, with 7 bases between. The CDR3 DNA reads TGCAGTGCTAGAGATACGGAAACAGATACGCAGTATTTT. Its translation is CSARDTETDTQYF.

This chain links TRBV25-1 with TRBJ1-6; D unclear. The CDR3 consists of 11 residues. V was pared by 4 bases and J by 14 bases, with 9 bases between. Per germline, CDR1 MGHDK and CDR2 SYGVNS. CDR3 sequence: CASSAGVSLHF. The CDR3 DNA sequence: TGTGCCAGCAGTGCCGGGGTGTCCCTCCACTTT.

This clonotype occurred a few times. This sequence joins TRBV29-1 and TRBJ1-2, with 11 nucleotides matching TRBD1. CDR1 and CDR2 from the germline V gene are SQVTM and ANQGSEA. The CDR3 extends over 13 amino acids. Losses at the gene ends were 7 bases for V and 5 bases for J; bases not matched to a gene: 6. This CDR3 is CSAGQGARYGYTF. In DNA form, the CDR3 reads TGCAGCGCCGGACAGGGGGCGCGGTATGGCTACACCTTC.

Here the CDR3 reads CASRRTQGSEKLFF. CDR3 in DNA: TGTGCCAGCAGGAGGACCCAGGGATCGGAAAAACTGTTTTTT. This chain uses TRBV12-3 or TRBV12-4 with TRBJ1-4; possibly TRBD1 for D (5 bases). Trimming stripped 6 bases from V and 8 bases from J, with 16 bases between. CDR3 length: 14 residues.

This sequence joins TRBV18 and TRBJ1-3; no firm D call. Germline CDR1 KGHSH, CDR2 LQKENI. The CDR3 covers 17 residues. The ends were cut back, 3 bases at V and 0 bases at J, with 15 bases in the middle. CDR3 DNA sequence: TGTGCCAGCTCACCTGCGGGAGGGCAGTTCTCTGGAAACACCATATATTTT. The encoded protein is CASSPAGGQFSGNTIYF.

This clonotype was found a few times. The chain combines TRBV28 with TRBJ1-6; maybe TRBD1 (5 bases). Germline V gives CDR1 MDHEN, CDR2 SYDVKM. The CDR3 totals 17 residues. Trimming cost V 7 bases and J 0 bases, with 16 bases left between them. Here the CDR3 reads CASIPPGGSSYNSPLHF. The CDR3 DNA is TGTGCCAGCATCCCACCCGGGGGAAGCTCCTATAATTCACCCCTCCACTTT.

This clonotype was found once. J is TRBJ2-3 and V is TRBV6-5; 8 positions agree with TRBD1. Germline CDR1 and CDR2: MNHEY and SVGAGI. Trimming at V came to 6 bases and at J to 2 bases, leaving 10 bases not matched to a gene. The CDR3 totals 16 residues. The DNA for the CDR3 is TGTGCCAGCAGCAACCAGGGGGCACCCTACACAGATACGCAGTATTTT. Translation gives CASSNQGAPYTDTQYF.

This clonotype has a count of ten or more. The V call is TRBV24-1, the J call TRBJ2-1; possible D gene TRBD1, 6 bases. This CDR3 spans 12 amino acids. Trimming stripped 1 base from V and 15 bases from J, with 12 bases between. The germline V gene encodes CDR1 KGHDR and CDR2 SFDVKD. CDR3 in DNA: TGTGCCACCAGTGATTTTGGGCAGGGGAGGTTCTTC. Translation gives CATSDFGQGRFF.

The chain couples TRBV12-3 or TRBV12-4 to TRBJ1-1; the D gene is possibly TRBD1 (5 bases). The CDR3 runs to 15 residues. The germline V and J ends were trimmed by 1 base and 4 bases, with 13 bases remaining between them. CDR3 sequence: CASSLGPGRGTEAFF. The CDR3 coding sequence is TGTGCCAGCAGTTTAGGGCCAGGGCGGGGCACTGAAGCTTTCTTT.

The chain is built from TRBV11-2 and TRBJ2-3; no clear D gene. The CDR3 totals 15 residues. CDR1 and CDR2 from the germline V gene are SGHAT and FQNNGV. The V and J ends lost 5 bases and 0 bases respectively, with 12 bases between them. The CDR3 reads CASSPNRASTDTQYF. CDR3 bases: TGTGCCAGCAGCCCCAACCGGGCAAGCACAGATACGCAGTATTTT.

In its sample, this clonotype was seen a few times. This chain connects TRBV7-3 to TRBJ2-6; D may be TRBD1 (5 bases). Trimming left V 5 bases short and J 0 bases short, with 17 bases between. This CDR3 is 18 amino acids long. The V gene's germline CDR1 is SGHTA and CDR2 FQGTGA. CDR3 sequence reads: CASSPQALLFSGANVLTF. CDR3 DNA: TGTGCCAGCAGCCCACAGGCCCTACTCTTCTCTGGGGCCAACGTCCTGACTTTC.

This sequence joins TRBV4-3 and TRBJ2-6; D tentatively reads TRBD1 or TRBD2 (5 bases each). The CDR3 totals 17 residues. CDR1 LGHNA and CDR2 YSLEER come from the germline V gene. V lost 0 bases to trimming and J lost 3 bases, with 12 bases between them. The DNA for the CDR3 is TGCGCCAGCAGCCAAGATTGGGGGAACGTTGGGGCCAACGTCCTGACTTTC. This gives the protein CASSQDWGNVGANVLTF.

There are many counts of this clonotype. The V gene is TRBV10-3, the J gene TRBJ1-2; D unresolved. CDR3 length: 13 residues. Germline CDR1 and CDR2: ENHRY and SYGVKD. Trimming took 0 bases from V and 8 from J, leaving 10 bases between them. CDR3: CAISESTQGGYTF. The CDR3 bases are TGTGCCATCAGTGAGTCTACCCAAGGAGGCTACACCTTC.

This clonotype was found a few times. The chain couples TRBV4-2 to TRBJ2-5; D might be TRBD1 (6 bases). V was clipped by 1 base and J by 5 bases, with 11 bases between them. Germline V gene lookup returns CDR1 LGHNA and CDR2 YNFKEQ. There are 14 residues in the CDR3. The CDR3 loop is CASSQGGTMETQYF. For the CDR3, the DNA is TGTGCCAGCAGCCAAGGGGGGACAATGGAGACCCAGTACTTC.

Many counts were recorded for this clonotype. The V gene is TRBV9, the J gene TRBJ2-1; 10 bases are a match to TRBD2. The CDR3 is made up of 15 amino acids. V shed 2 bases, J shed 7 bases, and the junction held 6 bases outside the gene matches. CDR1 and CDR2 from the germline V gene are SGDLS and YYNGEE. Here the CDR3 DNA reads TGTGCCAGCAGCGTCAGAGCGGGGGGGCGGAATGAGCAGTTCTTC. It encodes CASSVRAGGRNEQFF.

The chain couples TRBV7-8 to TRBJ2-3, with TRBD2 as a possible D gene (6 bases). This CDR3 is built from 16 residues. From germline, CDR1 is SGHVS and CDR2 FQNEAQ. V dropped 0 bases and J dropped 2 bases, with 12 bases sitting between them. The CDR3: CASSLARVADTDTQYF. The CDR3 coding sequence is TGTGCCAGCAGCTTAGCGCGGGTAGCGGACACAGATACGCAGTATTTT.

There are a few counts of this clonotype. The chain carries TRBV4-1 and TRBJ2-5; TRBD2 aligns across 9 bases. The CDR3 sequence is 17 residues long. Germline loops: CDR1 MGHRA, CDR2 YSYEKL. Trimming at V came to 0 bases and at J to 7 bases, leaving 12 bases not matched to a gene. The CDR3 spells CASSQDPSSGAAGTQYF. DNA for the CDR3: TGCGCCAGCAGCCAAGATCCGTCTAGCGGGGCCGCGGGGACCCAGTACTTC.

The CDR3: CATSRDLSSNQPQHF. The CDR3 coding sequence is TGTGCCACCAGCAGAGATCTAAGCAGTAATCAGCCCCAGCATTTT. This chain uses TRBV15 with TRBJ1-5; the D is unclear. The CDR3 contains 15 residues. V lost 0 bases, J lost 4 bases, and 10 bases lay in between. Germline assignment: CDR1 LNHNV and CDR2 YYDKDF (reference sequence).